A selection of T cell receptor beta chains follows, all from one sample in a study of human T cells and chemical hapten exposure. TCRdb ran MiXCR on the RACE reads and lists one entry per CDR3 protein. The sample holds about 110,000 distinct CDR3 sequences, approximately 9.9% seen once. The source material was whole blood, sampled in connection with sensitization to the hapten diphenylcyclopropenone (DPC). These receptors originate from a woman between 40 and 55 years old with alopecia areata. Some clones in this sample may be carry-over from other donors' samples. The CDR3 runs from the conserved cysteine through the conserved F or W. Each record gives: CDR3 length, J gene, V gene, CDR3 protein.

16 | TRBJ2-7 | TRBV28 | CASSTIGTASLYEQYF
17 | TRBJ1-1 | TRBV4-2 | CASSKGQGDYRNTEAFF
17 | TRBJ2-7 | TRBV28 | CASSFRRHPPGVYEQYF
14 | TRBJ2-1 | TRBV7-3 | CASSLTSGHNEQFF
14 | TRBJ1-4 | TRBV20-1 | CSARDRHEGEKLFF
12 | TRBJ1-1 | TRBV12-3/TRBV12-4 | CASSSRTDEAFF
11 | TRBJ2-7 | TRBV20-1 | CSAPSGVSQYF
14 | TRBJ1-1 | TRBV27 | CASSLSGRNTEAFF
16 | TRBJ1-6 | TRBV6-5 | CASSAATGVGNSPLHF
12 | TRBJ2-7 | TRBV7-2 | CASSPRAHEQYF
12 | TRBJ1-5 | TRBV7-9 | CASSLDLQPQHF
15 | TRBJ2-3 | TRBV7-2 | CASSLVRGFTDTQYF
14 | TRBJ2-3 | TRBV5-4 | CASSLGLGTDTQYF
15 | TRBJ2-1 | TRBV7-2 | CASSPGLAVYNEQFF
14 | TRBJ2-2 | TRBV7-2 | CASSRGLVGGELFF
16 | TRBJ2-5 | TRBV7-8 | CASIQGRQGGIETQYF
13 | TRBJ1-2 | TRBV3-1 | CASSQTPRDGYTF
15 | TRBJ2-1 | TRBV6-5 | CASSGLAVGENEQFF
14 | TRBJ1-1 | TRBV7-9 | CASIQQGLGFEAFF
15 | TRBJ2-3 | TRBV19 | CASSRKPGPTDTQYF
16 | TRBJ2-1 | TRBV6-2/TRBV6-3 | CASSSGTLDSYNEQFF
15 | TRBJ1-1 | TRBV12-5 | CASGSRRLRGTEAFF
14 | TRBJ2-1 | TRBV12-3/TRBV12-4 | CASSLAGQVGEQFF
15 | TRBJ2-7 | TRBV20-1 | CSARDQGTAPYEQYF
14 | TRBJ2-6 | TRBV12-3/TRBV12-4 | CASSSSAGANVLTF
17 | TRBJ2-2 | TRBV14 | CASSHDRDRGRTGELFF